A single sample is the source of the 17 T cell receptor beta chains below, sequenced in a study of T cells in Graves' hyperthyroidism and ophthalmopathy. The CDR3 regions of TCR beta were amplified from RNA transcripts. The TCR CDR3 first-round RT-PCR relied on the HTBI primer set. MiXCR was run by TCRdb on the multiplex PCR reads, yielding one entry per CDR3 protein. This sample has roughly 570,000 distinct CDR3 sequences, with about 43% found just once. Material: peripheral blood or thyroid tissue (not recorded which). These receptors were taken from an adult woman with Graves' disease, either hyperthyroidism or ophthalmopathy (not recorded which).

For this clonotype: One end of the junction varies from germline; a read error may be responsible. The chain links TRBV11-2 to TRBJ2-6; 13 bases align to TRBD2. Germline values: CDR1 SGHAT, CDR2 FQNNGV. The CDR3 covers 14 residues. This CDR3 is CASSWTSGREDLAF. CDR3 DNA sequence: TGTGCCAGCAGCTGGACTAGCGGGAGAGAGGACCTGGCTTTC.

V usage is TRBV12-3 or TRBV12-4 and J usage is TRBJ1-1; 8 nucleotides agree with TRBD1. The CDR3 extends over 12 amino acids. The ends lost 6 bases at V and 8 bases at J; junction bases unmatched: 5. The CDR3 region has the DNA TGTGCCAGCAGGCCCGCAGGGGGCGAAGCTTTCTTT. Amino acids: CASRPAGGEAFF.

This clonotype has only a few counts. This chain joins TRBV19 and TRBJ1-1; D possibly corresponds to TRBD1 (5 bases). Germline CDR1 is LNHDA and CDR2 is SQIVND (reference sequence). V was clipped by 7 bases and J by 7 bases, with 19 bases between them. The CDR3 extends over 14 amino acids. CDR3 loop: CASTRGVGADEAFF. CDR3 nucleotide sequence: TGTGCCAGTACCCGAGGGGTTGGGGCCGATGAAGCTTTCTTT. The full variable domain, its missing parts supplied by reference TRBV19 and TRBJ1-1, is DGGITQSPKYLFRKEGQNVTLSCEQNLNHDAMYWYRQDPGQGLRLIYYSQIVNDFQKGDIAEGYSVSREKKESFPLTVTSAQKNPTAFYLCASTRGVGADEAFFGQGTRLTVV.

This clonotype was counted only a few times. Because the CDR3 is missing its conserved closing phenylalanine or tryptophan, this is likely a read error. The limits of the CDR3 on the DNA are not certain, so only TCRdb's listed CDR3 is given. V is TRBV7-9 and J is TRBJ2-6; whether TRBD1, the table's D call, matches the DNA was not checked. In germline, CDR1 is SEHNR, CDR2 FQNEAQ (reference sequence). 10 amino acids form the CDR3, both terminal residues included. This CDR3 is CASSSVLPGT.

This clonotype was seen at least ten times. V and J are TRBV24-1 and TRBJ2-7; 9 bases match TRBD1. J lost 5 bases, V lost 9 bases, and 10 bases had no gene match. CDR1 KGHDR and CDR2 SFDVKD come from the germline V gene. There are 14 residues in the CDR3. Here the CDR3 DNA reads TGTGCCACCCAAGGTTTCGGGACAGGGAACGAGCAGTACTTC. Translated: CATQGFGTGNEQYF.

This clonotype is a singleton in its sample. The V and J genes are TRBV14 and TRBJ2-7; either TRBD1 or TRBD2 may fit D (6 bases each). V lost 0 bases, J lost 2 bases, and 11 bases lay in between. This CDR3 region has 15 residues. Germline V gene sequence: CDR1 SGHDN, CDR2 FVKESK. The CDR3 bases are TGTGCCAGCAGCCAAGATGTGGGGGGCACCTACGAGCAGTACTTC. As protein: CASSQDVGGTYEQYF.

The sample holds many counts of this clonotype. CDR3 residues: CASSLLAGANVLTF. Here the CDR3 DNA reads TGTGCCAGCAGCTTACTTGCTGGGGCCAACGTCCTGACTTTC. The chain is built from TRBV11-2 and TRBJ2-6; no definite D call. The CDR3 is 14 residues long. The V end was cut by 2 bases, the J end by 2 bases, with 4 bases between. The germline gives CDR1 SGHAT, CDR2 FQNNGV.

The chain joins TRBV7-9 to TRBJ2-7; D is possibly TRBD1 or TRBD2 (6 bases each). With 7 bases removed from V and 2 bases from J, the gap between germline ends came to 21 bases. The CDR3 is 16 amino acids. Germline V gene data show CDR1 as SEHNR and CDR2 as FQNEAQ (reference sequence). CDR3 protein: CASTREGGGQTYEQYF. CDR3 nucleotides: TGTGCCAGCACCCGAGAGGGGGGAGGACAAACCTACGAGCAGTACTTC.

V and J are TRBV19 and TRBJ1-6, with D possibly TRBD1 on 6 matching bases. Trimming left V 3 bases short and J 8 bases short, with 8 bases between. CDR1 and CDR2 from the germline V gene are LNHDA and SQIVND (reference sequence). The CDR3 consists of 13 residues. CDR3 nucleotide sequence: TGTGCCAGTAGTATCAGGGGAGATTCACCCCTCCACTTT. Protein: CASSIRGDSPLHF.

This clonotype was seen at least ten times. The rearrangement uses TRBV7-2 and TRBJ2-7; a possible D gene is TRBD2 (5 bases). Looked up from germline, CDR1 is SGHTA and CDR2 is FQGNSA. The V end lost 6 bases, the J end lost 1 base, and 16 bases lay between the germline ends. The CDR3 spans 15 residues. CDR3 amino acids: CASSLFGIGSYEQYF. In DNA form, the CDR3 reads TGTGCCAGCAGTCTTTTCGGGATAGGGTCCTACGAGCAGTACTTC.

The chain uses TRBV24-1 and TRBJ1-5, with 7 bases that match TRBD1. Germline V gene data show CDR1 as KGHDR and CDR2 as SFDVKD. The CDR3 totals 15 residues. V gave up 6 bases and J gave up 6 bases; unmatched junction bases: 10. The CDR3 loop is CATSKARGGPQPQHF. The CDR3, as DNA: TGTGCCACCAGTAAGGCCCGAGGGGGCCCTCAGCCCCAGCATTTT.

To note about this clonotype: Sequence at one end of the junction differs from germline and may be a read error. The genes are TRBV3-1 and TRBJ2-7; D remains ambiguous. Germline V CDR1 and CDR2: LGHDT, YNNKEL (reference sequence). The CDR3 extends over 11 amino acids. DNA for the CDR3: TGTGCCAGCAGCCAAAGCTACGAGCGGTACTTC. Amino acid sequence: CASSQSYERYF.

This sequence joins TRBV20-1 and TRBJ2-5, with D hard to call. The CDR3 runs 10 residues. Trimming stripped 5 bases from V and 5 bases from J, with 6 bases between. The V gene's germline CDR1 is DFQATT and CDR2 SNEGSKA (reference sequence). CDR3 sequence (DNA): TGCAGTGCTCAGGAGGAGACCCAGTACTTC. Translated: CSAQEETQYF.

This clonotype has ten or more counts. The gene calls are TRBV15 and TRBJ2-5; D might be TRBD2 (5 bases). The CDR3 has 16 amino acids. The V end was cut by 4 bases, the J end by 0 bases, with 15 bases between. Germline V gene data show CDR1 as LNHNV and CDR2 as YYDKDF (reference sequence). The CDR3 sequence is CATSTRGAAYQETQYF. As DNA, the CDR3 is TGTGCCACCAGCACCAGAGGAGCGGCCTACCAAGAGACCCAGTACTTC. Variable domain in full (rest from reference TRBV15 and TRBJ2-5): DAMVIQNPRYQVTQFGKPVTLSCSQTLNHNVMYWYQQKSSQAPKLLFHYYDKDFNNEADTPDNFQSRRPNTSFCFLDIRSPGLGDTAMYLCATSTRGAAYQETQYFGPGTRLLVL.

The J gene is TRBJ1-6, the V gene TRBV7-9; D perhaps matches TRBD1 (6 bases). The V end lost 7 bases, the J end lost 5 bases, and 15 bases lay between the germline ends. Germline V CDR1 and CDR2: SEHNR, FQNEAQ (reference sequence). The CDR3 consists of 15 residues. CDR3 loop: CASNNRAIHNSPLHF. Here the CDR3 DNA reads TGTGCCAGCAATAACAGGGCAATCCATAATTCACCCCTCCACTTT.

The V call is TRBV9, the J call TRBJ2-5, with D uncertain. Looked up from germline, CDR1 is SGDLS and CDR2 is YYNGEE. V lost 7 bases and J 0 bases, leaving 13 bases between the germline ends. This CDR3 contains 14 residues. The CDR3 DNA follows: TGTGCCAGCGCCGGGCCTACCTACCAAGAGACCCAGTACTTC. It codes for CASAGPTYQETQYF.

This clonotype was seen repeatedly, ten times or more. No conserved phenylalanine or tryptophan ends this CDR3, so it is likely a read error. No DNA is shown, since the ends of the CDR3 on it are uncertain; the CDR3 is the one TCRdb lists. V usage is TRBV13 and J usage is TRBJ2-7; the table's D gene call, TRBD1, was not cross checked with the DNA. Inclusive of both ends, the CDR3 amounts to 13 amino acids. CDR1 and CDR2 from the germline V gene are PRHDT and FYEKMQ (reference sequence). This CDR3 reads CASSLGLGTGGTL.